Following are 17 T cell receptor beta chains from one sample sequenced in a study of T cells in Graves' hyperthyroidism and ophthalmopathy. RNA transcripts were the template for amplifying TCR beta CDR3 regions. Researchers ran a first-round RT-PCR on the TCR CDR3 using the HTBI primer set. TCRdb re-called the multiplex PCR reads through MiXCR, storing one row per CDR3 protein. The repertoire consists of about 720,000 distinct CDR3 sequences, with around 20% occurring once and the leading ten covering approximately 16%. The sample comprised blood. The receptor set was obtained from a woman between 50 and 59 years old with Graves' hyperthyroidism that later progressed to Graves' ophthalmopathy.

The gene calls are TRBV20-1 and TRBJ2-2; the D gene is possibly TRBD2 (6 bases). There are 19 residues in the CDR3. Germline V gives CDR1 DFQATT, CDR2 SNEGSKA (reference sequence). V was trimmed by 0 bases and J by 2 bases, leaving 22 bases between them. CDR3 region: CSARDTGTHKSSNTGELFF. The DNA of the CDR3 is TGCAGTGCTAGAGATACCGGGACTCATAAGTCGTCCAACACCGGGGAGCTGTTTTTT.

This clonotype was found a few times. The chain has TRBV7-9 and TRBJ1-5; no clear D gene. Germline V gene data show CDR1 as SEHNR and CDR2 as FQNEAQ (reference sequence). The V and J ends lost 4 bases and 4 bases respectively, with 8 bases between them. This CDR3 region has 13 residues. The CDR3 loop reads CASSSAGNQPQHF. In nucleotides, the CDR3 is TGTGCCAGCAGCTCGGCGGGAAATCAGCCCCAGCATTTT.

This clonotype was seen ten or more times. V and J are TRBV12-3 or TRBV12-4 and TRBJ1-4; D is undetermined. Trimming took 6 bases from V and 8 from J, leaving 10 bases between them. This CDR3 is built from 12 residues. The CDR3 is CASRTGREKLFF. The CDR3 coding sequence is TGTGCCAGCAGAACCGGGAGGGAAAAACTGTTTTTT.

This clonotype was seen more than once but under ten times. The chain uses TRBV29-1 and TRBJ2-3; D remains ambiguous. V was pared by 4 bases and J by 2 bases, with 7 bases between. Germline CDR1 reads SQVTM; CDR2 reads ANQGSEA. The CDR3 covers 12 residues. In DNA form, the CDR3 reads TGCAGCGTTGCGGACCCCACAGATACGCAGTATTTT. This sequence encodes CSVADPTDTQYF.

This rearrangement joins TRBV27 to TRBJ1-1, with 7 positions matching TRBD1. The CDR3 spans 15 residues. V gave up 5 bases and J gave up 5 bases; unmatched junction bases: 11. The germline gives CDR1 MNHEY, CDR2 SMNVEV (reference sequence). The CDR3 coding sequence is TGTGCCAGCAGTCCCCCGACAGGGAGGGGGACTGAAGCTTTCTTT. Protein sequence: CASSPPTGRGTEAFF.

Many counts were recorded for this clonotype. The CDR3 sequence is CASSQVGQNTEAFF. The DNA of the CDR3 is TGCGCCAGCAGCCAGGTAGGACAGAACACTGAAGCTTTCTTT. The rearrangement joins TRBV4-1 to TRBJ1-1; the D gene is possibly TRBD1 (5 bases). Trimming stripped 3 bases from V and 1 base from J, with 9 bases between. Germline CDR1 and CDR2: MGHRA and YSYEKL. The CDR3 contains 14 residues.

This clonotype was detected ten times or more. The chain joins TRBV3-1 to TRBJ1-2; D unresolved. CDR3 size: 14 residues. Germline CDR1 reads LGHDT; CDR2 reads YNNKEL (reference sequence). Trimming shortened V by 1 base and J by 4 bases, and 10 bases separated the two germline ends. The CDR3 sequence is CASSQAGAGYGYTF. DNA for the CDR3: TGTGCCAGCAGCCAAGCCGGCGCTGGCTATGGCTACACCTTC.

This clonotype was counted only a few times. The junction differs from germline at one of its ends, possibly a read error. This sequence joins TRBV9 and TRBJ2-7; D is unclear. CDR1 SGDLS and CDR2 YYNGEE come from the germline V gene. This CDR3 spans 9 amino acids. The CDR3 sequence: CACSPEQYF. For the CDR3, the DNA is TGTGCCTGCAGCCCCGAGCAGTACTTC.

This clonotype was found many times. The genes are TRBV6-1 and TRBJ1-6; 7 bases line up with TRBD1. The CDR3 extends over 14 amino acids. CDR1 is MNHNS and CDR2 is SASEGT in the germline V gene. V lost 5 bases to trimming and J lost 7 bases; unmatched junction nucleotides: 5. CDR3 bases: TGTGCCAGCAGTCGACAGGGAGGGAATTCACCCCTCCACTTT. Protein: CASSRQGGNSPLHF.

The genes are TRBV5-1 and TRBJ2-5; D might be TRBD1 or TRBD2, each matching 5 bases. This CDR3 has 16 amino acids. Between the trimmed V and J ends, which lost 5 bases and 1 base, there was a span of 18 bases. From germline, CDR1 is SGHRS and CDR2 YFSETQ. CDR3 sequence reads: CASRVGLAQTQETQYF. The CDR3 nucleotides read TGCGCCAGCAGGGTGGGGCTAGCACAAACCCAAGAGACCCAGTACTTC.

This clonotype occurred a few times. This rearrangement joins TRBV7-6 to TRBJ1-4; TRBD1 matches 10 bases. CDR3 length: 14 residues. J gave up 8 bases and V 5 bases, and 5 bases lay outside the gene matches. Germline CDR1 SGHVS, CDR2 FNYEAQ. CDR3 sequence: CASSMTGGLEKLFF. CDR3 in DNA: TGTGCCAGCAGCATGACAGGGGGCTTAGAAAAACTGTTTTTT. Combining the CDR3 with reference TRBV7-6 and TRBJ1-4 gives the whole variable domain GAGVSQSPRYKVTKRGQDVALRCDPISGHVSLYWYRQALGQGPEFLTYFNYEAQQDKSGLPNDRFSAERPEGSISTLTIQRTEQRDSAMYRCASSMTGGLEKLFFGSGTQLSVL.

This clonotype was observed at least ten times. This chain links TRBV11-2 with TRBJ1-4, with D unclear. This CDR3 contains 13 residues. CDR1 is SGHAT, CDR2 FQNNGV, per germline. Trimming removed 3 bases from V and 7 bases from J, with 9 bases in between. The CDR3 here is CASSFDLGEKLFF. For the CDR3, the DNA is TGTGCCAGCAGCTTTGACCTTGGTGAAAAACTGTTTTTT.

The J gene is TRBJ2-7, the V gene TRBV10-2; D call uncertain. CDR1 is WSHSY, CDR2 SAAADI, per germline. Trimming took off 8 bases at V and 5 bases at J, with 10 bases between the two ends. This CDR3 contains 11 residues. CDR3 residues: CASVLGNEQYF. The CDR3 nucleotides read TGCGCCAGCGTTTTGGGGAACGAGCAGTACTTC.

In its sample, this clonotype was seen a few times. V is TRBV20-1 and J is TRBJ1-5; no clear D gene. Germline V gives CDR1 DFQATT, CDR2 SNEGSKA (reference sequence). This CDR3 contains 13 residues. V lost 1 base and J 7 bases, leaving 11 bases between the germline ends. CDR3 bases: TGCAGTGCTAGAGCCGTATGGGGACAGCCCCAGCATTTT. It translates to CSARAVWGQPQHF.

This clonotype has at least ten counts. The J gene is TRBJ2-3, the V gene TRBV12-3 or TRBV12-4; D not certain. V was clipped by 6 bases and J by 3 bases, with 10 bases between them. The CDR3 consists of 13 residues. DNA for the CDR3: TGTGCCAGCAGCAACAGACGTACAGATACGCAGTATTTT. Residues: CASSNRRTDTQYF.

This chain uses TRBV11-2 with TRBJ2-2; D is possibly TRBD1 or TRBD2 (6 bases each). The CDR3 has 16 amino acids. Germline loops: CDR1 SGHAT, CDR2 FQNNGV. Trimming pared 5 bases from V and 5 bases from J, leaving 18 bases between. The CDR3: CASSPPEGGLTGELFF. The CDR3 DNA is TGTGCCAGCAGCCCACCCGAGGGGGGATTAACCGGGGAGCTGTTTTTT. Drawing the rest from reference TRBV11-2 and TRBJ2-2, the complete variable domain is EAGVAQSPRYKIIEKRQSVAFWCNPISGHATLYWYQQILGQGPKLLIQFQNNGVVDDSQLPKDRFSAERLKGVDSTLKIQPAKLEDSAVYLCASSPPEGGLTGELFFGEGSRLTVL.

The V call is TRBV5-6, the J call TRBJ2-2; possibly TRBD2 for D (7 bases). The germline gives CDR1 SGHDT, CDR2 YYEEEE. The ends were cut back, 0 bases at V and 4 bases at J, with 13 bases in the middle. CDR3 length: 16 residues. CDR3 in DNA: TGTGCCAGCAGCTTGGACGGGGGGCTTGCCACCGGGGAGCTGTTTTTT. It codes for CASSLDGGLATGELFF.